This entry is about one TCR beta chain. Its antigen is not identified. These data belong to a study of T cell responses to AZD1222 COVID-19 vaccine. Study background: Analysis merged second doses at about 4 or about 12 weeks. Points from the study as a whole: There were mostly white British donors and more females than males, and clonal diversity was possibly underestimated. Increases in Spike-specific TCR breadth and depth were seen after two AZD1222 doses. Samples come after the peak T cell response, not at day 14.

The V gene's germline CDR1 is SGHNT and CDR2 YYREEE (reference sequence). Trimming took 0 bases from V and 1 from J, leaving 4 bases between them. This CDR3 region has 13 residues. The assay was immunoSEQ multiplex PCR, and TCRdb's table has in-frame clones only and misses some. The profile shows more than 150,000 clones, 85% to 95% of them singletons. This clonotype was obtained from an adult in good health. The chain carries TRBV5-4 and TRBJ1-1; D is unclear. The sample in question was peripheral blood, obtained on day 0 of AZD1222 vaccination. The CDR3 DNA sequence: TGTGCCAGCAGCTTGGTCAAGAACACTGAAGCTTTCTTT. The encoded protein is CASSLVKNTEAFF.